What follows describes a single T cell receptor (beta chain). The data are from a study of PD-L1 blockade in urothelial cancer. Study-wide context: Bladder-origin urothelial cancer in males described about 85% of the roughly 29 patients. The researchers analyzed blood 3 weeks (second dose) and 6 weeks after treatment start.

The CDR3 sequence is 16 residues long. Germline CDR1 SGHNT, CDR2 YYREEE (reference sequence). V lost 0 bases, J lost 10 bases, and 10 bases stayed unmatched. Spike-ins of synthetic TCR analog templates went into each PCR. Assay used: immunoSEQ multiplex PCR; TCRdb lists only in-frame clones, some missing. The sample has 85,000 to 90,000 clones, approximately 90% seen once; the top ten hold approximately 10%. The sequence came from a man aged 55 to 70 with urothelial cancer. Sequenced here: PBMCs, sampled around atezolizumab (anti-PD-L1) treatment. V is TRBV5-4 and J is TRBJ2-1, with 10 bases matching TRBD1. The CDR3 sequence is CASSLVGAGQGREQFF. CDR3 DNA: TGTGCCAGCAGCTTGGTGGGGGCGGGACAGGGGAGGGAGCAGTTCTTC.